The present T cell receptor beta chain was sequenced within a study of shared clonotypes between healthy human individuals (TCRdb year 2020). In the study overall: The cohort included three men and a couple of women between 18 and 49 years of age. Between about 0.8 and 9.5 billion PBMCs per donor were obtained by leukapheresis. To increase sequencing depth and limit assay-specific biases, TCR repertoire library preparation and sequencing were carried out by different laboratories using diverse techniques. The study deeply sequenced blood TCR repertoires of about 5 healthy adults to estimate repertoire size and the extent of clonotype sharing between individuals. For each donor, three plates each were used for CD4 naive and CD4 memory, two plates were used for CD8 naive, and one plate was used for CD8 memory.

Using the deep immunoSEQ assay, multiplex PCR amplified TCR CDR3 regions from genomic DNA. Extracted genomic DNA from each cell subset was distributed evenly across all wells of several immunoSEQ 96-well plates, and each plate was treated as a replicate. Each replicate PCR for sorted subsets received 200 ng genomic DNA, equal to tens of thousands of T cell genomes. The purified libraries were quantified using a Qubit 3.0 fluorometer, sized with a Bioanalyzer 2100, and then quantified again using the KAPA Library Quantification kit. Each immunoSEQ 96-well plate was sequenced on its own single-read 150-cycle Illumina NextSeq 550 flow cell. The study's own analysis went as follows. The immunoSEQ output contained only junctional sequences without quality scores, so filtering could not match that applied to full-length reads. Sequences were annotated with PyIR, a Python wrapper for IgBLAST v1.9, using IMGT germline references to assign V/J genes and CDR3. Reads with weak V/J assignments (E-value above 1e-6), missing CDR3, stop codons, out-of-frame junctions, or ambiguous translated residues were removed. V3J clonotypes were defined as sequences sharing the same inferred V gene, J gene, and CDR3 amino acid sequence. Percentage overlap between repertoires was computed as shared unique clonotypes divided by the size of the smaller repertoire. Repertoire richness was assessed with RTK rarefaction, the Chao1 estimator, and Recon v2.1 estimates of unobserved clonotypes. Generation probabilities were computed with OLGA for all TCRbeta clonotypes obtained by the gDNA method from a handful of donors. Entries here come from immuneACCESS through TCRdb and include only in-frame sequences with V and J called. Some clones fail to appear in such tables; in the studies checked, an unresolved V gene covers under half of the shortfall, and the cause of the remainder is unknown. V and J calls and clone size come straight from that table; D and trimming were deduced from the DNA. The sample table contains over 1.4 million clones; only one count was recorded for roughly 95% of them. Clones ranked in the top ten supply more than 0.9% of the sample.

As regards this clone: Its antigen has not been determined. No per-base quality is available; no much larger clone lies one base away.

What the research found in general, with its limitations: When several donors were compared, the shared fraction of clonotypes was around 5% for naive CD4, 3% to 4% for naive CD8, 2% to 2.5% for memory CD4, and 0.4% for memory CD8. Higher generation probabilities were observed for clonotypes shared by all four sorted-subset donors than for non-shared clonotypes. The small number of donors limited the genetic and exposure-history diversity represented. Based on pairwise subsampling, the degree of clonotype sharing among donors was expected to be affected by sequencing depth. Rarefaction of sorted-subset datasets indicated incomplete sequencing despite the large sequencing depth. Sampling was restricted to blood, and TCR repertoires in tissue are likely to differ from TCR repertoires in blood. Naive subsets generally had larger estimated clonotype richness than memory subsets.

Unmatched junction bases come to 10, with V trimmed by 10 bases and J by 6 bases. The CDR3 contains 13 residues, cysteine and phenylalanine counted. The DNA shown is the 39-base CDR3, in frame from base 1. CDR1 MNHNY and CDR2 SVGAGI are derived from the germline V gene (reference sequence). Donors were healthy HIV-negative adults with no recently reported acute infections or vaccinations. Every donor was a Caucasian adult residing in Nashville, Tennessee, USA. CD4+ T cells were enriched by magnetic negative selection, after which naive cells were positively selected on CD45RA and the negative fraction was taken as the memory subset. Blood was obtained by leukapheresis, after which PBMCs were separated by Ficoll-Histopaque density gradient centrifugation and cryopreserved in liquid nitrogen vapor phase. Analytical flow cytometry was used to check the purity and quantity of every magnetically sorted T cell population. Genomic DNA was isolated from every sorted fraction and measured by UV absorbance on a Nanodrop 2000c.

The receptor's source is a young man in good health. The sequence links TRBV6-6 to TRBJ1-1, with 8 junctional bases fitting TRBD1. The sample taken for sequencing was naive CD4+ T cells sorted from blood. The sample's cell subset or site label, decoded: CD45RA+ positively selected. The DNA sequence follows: TGTGCCATCAGAGGACAGGGACCTTCTGAAGCTTTCTTT. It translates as CAIRGQGPSEAFF.